This T cell receptor (beta chain) was found in a study of cytomegalovirus exposure and HLA in healthy donors. This CDR3 has 18 residues. Per germline, CDR1 KGHSH and CDR2 LQKENI. With V trimmed by 2 bases and J by 3 bases, 13 bases remained unmatched. General study results and limits: What a later analysis showed was that several of the most significant clusters appeared linked to common viral pathogens. Earlier results showed most TCR beta V segments being productive about 90% or about 30% of the time.

About this clone: Its target is not known.

The PCR ran on 60 Vbeta and 13 Jbeta primers. TCRdb keeps only in-frame clones here, not all; method: immunoSEQ multiplex PCR. The sample lists 150,000 to 200,000 clones, about 80% occurring once. This clonotype was obtained from a man aged 18 to 30 in good health and CMV-seropositive. The rearrangement links TRBV18 to TRBJ2-1; 7 positions match TRBD2. Sequenced input: PBMCs. The CDR3 DNA reads TGTGCCAGCTCACCAAGGACTAGTGGGGGTTCACTCTACAATGAGCAGTTCTTC. This translates into CASSPRTSGGSLYNEQFF.